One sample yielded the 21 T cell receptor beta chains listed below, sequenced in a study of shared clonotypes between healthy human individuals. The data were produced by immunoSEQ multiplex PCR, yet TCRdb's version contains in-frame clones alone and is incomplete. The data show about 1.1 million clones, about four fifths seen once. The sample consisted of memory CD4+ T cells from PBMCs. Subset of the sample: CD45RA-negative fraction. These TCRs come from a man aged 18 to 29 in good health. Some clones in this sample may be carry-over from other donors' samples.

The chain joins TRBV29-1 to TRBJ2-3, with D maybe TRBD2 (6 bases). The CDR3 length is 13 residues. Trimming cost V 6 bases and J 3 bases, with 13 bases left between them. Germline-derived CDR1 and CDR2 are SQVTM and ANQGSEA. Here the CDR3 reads CSVRSGRTDTQYF. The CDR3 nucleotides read TGCAGCGTCCGTAGCGGAAGAACAGATACGCAGTATTTT.

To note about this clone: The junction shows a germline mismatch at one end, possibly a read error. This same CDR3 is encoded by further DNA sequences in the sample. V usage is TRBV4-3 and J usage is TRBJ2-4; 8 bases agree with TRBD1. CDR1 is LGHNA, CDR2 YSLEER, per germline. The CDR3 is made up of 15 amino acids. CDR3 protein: CASSQGFGQGNIQYF. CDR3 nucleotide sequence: TGCGCCAGCAGCCAAGGTTTTGGACAGGGAAACATCCAGTACTTC.

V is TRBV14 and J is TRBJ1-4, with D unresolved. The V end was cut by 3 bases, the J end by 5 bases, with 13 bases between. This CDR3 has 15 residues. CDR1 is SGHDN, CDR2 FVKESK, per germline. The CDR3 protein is CASSQLTNRNEKLFF. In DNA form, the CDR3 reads TGTGCCAGCAGCCAGTTGACGAACAGAAATGAAAAACTGTTTTTT.

CDR3 sequence reads: CASSLGGMPDEQYF. In DNA form, the CDR3 reads TGCGCCAGCAGCTTGGGCGGAATGCCGGACGAGCAGTACTTC. The rearrangement joins TRBV5-1 to TRBJ2-7; no clear D gene. This CDR3 is built from 14 residues. Trimming pared 0 bases from V and 5 bases from J, leaving 12 bases between. Germline CDR1 reads SGHRS; CDR2 reads YFSETQ.

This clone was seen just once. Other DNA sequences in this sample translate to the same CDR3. The CDR3: CSVAGGADQPQHF. The CDR3 region has the DNA TGCAGCGTTGCCGGGGGGGCGGACCAGCCCCAGCATTTT. V is TRBV29-1 and J is TRBJ1-5; tentative D call: TRBD1 (6 bases). Looked up from germline, CDR1 is SQVTM and CDR2 is ANQGSEA. The V gene lost 4 bases and the J gene lost 7 bases, with 14 bases spanning the gap. There are 13 residues in the CDR3.

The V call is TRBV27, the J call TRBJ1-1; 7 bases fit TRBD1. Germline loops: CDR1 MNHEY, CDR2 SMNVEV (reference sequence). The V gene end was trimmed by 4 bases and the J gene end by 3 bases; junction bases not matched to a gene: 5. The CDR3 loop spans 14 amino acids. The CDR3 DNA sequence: TGTGCCAGCAGTTGGCTCAGGGGGTACACTGAAGCTTTCTTT. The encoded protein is CASSWLRGYTEAFF.

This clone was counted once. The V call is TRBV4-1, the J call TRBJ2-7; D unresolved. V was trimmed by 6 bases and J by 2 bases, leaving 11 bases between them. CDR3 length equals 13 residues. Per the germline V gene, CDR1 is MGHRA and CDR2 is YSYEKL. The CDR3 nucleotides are TGCGCCAGCAGTCTTTCAGGAGCCTACGAGCAGTACTTC. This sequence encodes CASSLSGAYEQYF.

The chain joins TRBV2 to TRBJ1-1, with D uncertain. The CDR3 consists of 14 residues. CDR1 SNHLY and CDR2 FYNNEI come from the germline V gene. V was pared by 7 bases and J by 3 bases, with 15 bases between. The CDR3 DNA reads TGTGCCAGCAATAGAAGGGTTTGGGACACTGAAGCTTTCTTT. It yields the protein CASNRRVWDTEAFF.

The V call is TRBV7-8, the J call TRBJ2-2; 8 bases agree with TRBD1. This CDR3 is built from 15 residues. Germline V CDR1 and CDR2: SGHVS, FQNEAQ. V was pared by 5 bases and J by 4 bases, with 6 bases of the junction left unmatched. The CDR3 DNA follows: TGTGCCAGCAGCCAATGGACAGGGAGCACCGGGGAGCTGTTTTTT. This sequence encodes CASSQWTGSTGELFF. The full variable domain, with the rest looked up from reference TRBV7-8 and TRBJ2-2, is GAGVSQSPRYKVAKRGQDVALRCDPISGHVSLFWYQQALGQGPEFLTYFQNEAQLDKSGLPSDRFFAERPEGSVSTLKIQRTQQEDSAVYLCASSQWTGSTGELFFGEGSRLTVL.

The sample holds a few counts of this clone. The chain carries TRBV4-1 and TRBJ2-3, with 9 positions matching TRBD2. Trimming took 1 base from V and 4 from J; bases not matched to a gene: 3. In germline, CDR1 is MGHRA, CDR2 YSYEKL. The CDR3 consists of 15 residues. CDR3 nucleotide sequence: TGCGCCAGCAGCCAAGTAGGGACTAGCCCAGATACGCAGTATTTT. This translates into CASSQVGTSPDTQYF.

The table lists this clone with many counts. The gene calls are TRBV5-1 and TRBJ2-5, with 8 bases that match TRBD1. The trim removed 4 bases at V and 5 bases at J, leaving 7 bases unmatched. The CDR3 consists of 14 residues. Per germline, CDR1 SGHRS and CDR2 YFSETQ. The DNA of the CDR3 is TGCGCCAGCAGCGAAGGACAGGGTACGGAGACCCAGTACTTC. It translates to CASSEGQGTETQYF.

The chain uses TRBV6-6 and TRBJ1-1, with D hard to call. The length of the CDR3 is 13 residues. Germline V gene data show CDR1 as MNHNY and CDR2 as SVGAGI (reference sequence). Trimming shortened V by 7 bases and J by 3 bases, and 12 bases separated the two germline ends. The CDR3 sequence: CASTGRVDTEAFF. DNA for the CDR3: TGTGCCAGCACAGGAAGGGTGGACACTGAAGCTTTCTTT.

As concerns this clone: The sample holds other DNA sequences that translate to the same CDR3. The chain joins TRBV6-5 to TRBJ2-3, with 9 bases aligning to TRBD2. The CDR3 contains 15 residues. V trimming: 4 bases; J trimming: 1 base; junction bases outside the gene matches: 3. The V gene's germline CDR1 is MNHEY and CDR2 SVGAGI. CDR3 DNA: TGTGCCAGCAGTTTGCGGACTAGCGGCACAGATACGCAGTATTTT. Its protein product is CASSLRTSGTDTQYF.

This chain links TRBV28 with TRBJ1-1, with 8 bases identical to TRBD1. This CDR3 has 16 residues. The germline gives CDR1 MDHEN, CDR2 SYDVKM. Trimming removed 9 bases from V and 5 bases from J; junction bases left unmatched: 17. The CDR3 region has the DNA TGTGCCAGTAAAACTACAGGGGGTAGAAGGGGGACTGAAGCTTTCTTT. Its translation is CASKTTGGRRGTEAFF.

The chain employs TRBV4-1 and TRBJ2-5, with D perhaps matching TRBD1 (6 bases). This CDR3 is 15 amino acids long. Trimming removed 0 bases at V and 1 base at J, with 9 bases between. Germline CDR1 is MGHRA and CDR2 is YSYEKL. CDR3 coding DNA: TGCGCCAGCAGCCAAGATGACAGGCTCCAAGAGACCCAGTACTTC. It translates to CASSQDDRLQETQYF.

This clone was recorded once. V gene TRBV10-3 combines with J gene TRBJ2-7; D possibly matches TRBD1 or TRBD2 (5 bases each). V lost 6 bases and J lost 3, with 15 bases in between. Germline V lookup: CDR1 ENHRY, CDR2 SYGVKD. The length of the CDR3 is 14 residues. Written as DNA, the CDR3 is TGTGCCATCAGGGGGGTAGGAGGTGACTACGAGCAGTACTTC. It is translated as CAIRGVGGDYEQYF.

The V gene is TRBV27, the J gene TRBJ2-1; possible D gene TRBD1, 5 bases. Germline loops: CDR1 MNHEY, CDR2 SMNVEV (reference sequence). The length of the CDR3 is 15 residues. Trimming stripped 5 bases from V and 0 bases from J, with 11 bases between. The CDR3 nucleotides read TGTGCCAGCAGTAGGACATCACGCTCCTACAATGAGCAGTTCTTC. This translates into CASSRTSRSYNEQFF.

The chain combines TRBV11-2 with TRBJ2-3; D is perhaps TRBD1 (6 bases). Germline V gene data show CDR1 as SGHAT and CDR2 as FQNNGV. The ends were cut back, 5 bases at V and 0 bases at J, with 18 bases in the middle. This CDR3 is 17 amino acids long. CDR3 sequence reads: CASSTQTGLGSTDTQYF. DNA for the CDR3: TGTGCCAGCAGCACCCAAACAGGGTTGGGTAGCACAGATACGCAGTATTTT.

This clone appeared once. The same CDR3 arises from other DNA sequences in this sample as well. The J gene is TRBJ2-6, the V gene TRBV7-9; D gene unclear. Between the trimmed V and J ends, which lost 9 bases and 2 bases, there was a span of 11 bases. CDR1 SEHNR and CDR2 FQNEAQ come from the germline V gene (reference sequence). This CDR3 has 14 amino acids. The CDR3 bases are TGTGCCAGTTCGCTCGGCGCTGGGGCCAACGTCCTGACTTTC. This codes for CASSLGAGANVLTF.

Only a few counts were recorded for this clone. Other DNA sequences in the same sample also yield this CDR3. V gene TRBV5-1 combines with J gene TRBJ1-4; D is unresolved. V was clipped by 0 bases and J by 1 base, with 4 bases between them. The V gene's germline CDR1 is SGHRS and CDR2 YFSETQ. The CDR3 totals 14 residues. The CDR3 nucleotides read TGCGCCAGCAGCTTGGGGGGAACTAATGAAAAACTGTTTTTT. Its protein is CASSLGGTNEKLFF.

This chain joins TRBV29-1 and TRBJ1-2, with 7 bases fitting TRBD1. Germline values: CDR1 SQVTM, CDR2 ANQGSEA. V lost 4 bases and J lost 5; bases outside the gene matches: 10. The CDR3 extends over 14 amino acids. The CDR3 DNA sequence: TGCAGCGTTGGTAGACAGGGAAACATTTATGGCTACACCTTC. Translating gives CSVGRQGNIYGYTF.